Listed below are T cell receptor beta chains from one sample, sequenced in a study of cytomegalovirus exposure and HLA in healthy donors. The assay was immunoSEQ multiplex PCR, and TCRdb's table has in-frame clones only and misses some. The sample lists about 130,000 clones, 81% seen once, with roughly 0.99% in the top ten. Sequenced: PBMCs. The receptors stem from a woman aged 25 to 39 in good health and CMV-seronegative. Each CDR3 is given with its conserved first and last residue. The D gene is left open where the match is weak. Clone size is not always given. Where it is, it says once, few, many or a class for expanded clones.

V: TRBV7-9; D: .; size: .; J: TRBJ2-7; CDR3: CSSSLEMFAGQYEQYF; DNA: TGTTCCAGCAGCTTAGAGATGTTCGCAGGGCAATACGAGCAGTACTTC
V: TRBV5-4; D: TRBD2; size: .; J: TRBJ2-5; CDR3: CASSLVSGGLKETQYF; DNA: TGTGCCAGCAGCTTGGTTAGCGGGGGCCTAAAAGAGACCCAGTACTTC
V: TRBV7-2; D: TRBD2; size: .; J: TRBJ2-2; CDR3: CASSRGGRGTNTGELFF; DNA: TGTGCCAGCAGCCGTGGAGGGCGGGGGACGAACACCGGGGAGCTGTTTTTT
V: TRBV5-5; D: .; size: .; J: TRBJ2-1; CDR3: CASSYTGQPRYNEQFF; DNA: TGTGCCAGCAGCTACACCGGACAGCCACGCTACAATGAGCAGTTCTTC
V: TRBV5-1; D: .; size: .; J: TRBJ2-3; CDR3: CASSLGLEADTQYF; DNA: TGCGCCAGCAGCTTGGGTCTAGAAGCAGATACGCAGTATTTT
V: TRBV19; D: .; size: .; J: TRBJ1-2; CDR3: CASSIRQSYGYTF; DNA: TGTGCCAGTAGTATCAGACAGAGCTATGGCTACACCTTC
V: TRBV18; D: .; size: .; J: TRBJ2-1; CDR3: CASSAGQSIEFF; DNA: TGTGCCAGCTCCGCTGGACAATCCATTGAGTTCTTC
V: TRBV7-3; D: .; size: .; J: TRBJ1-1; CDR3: CASSPGGTEAFF; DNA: TGTGCCAGCAGCCCGGGGGGAACTGAAGCTTTCTTT
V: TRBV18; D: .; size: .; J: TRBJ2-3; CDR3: CASSLLSGETDTQYF; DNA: TGTGCCAGCTCACTACTTAGCGGAGAAACAGATACGCAGTATTTT
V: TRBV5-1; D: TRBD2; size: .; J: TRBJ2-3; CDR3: CASSLGSSGGDPSKADTQYF; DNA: TGCGCCAGCAGCTTGGGTTCCAGCGGGGGGGACCCGAGCAAGGCAGATACGCAGTATTTT
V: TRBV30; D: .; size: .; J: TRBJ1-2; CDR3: CAWSVTGGYTF; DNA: TGTGCCTGGAGTGTAACCGGGGGCTACACCTTC
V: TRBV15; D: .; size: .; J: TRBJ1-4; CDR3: CATSRERGSTNEKLFF; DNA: TGTGCCACCAGCAGGGAACGGGGGTCAACTAATGAAAAACTGTTTTTT
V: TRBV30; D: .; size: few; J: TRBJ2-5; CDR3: CAWSVGGTQETQYF; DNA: TGTGCCTGGAGTGTAGGAGGGACCCAAGAGACCCAGTACTTC
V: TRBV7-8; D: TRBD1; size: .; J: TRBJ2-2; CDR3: CASRLDRATGELFF; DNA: TGTGCCAGCAGACTAGACAGGGCGACCGGGGAGCTGTTTTTT
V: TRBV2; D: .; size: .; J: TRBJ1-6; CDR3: CASSQRQLNSPLHF; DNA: TGTGCCAGCAGTCAAAGACAGTTGAATTCACCCCTCCACTTT
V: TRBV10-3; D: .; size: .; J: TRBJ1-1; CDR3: CAIRGQGTEAFF; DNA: TGTGCCATCAGAGGGCAGGGCACTGAAGCTTTCTTT
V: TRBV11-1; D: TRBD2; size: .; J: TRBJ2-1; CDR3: CASSLNKASGSTFRREQFF; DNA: TGTGCCAGCAGCTTAAATAAGGCTAGCGGGAGTACTTTTAGGCGGGAGCAGTTCTTC
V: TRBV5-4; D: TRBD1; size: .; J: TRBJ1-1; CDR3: CASSFRTGVNTEAFF; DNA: TGTGCCAGCAGCTTCAGGACAGGTGTAAACACTGAAGCTTTCTTT
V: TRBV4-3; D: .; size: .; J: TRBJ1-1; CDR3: CASSQSRANTEAFF; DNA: TGCGCCAGCAGCCAAAGCAGGGCGAACACTGAAGCTTTCTTT
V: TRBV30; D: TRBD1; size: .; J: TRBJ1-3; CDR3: CAWSRQGSGNTIYF; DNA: TGTGCCTGGAGTCGACAGGGCTCTGGAAACACCATATATTTT
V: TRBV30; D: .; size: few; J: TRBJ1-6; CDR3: CAWSEQTNSPLHF; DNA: TGTGCCTGGAGTGAACAGACAAATTCACCCCTCCACTTT
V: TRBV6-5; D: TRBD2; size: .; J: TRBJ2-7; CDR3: CASSYSGGLYEQYF; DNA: TGTGCCAGCAGCTATAGCGGGGGTCTCTACGAGCAGTACTTC
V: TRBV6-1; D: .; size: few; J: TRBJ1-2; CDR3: CASNTGSGGYTF; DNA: TGTGCCAGCAACACAGGGTCTGGGGGCTACACCTTC
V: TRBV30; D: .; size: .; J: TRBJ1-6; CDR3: CAWSTGKSSPLHF; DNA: TGTGCCTGGAGTACAGGGAAGAGTTCACCCCTCCACTTT
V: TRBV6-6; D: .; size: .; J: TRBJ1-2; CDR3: CASSREIIAYGYTF; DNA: TGTGCCAGCAGCCGTGAGATTATCGCCTATGGCTACACCTTC
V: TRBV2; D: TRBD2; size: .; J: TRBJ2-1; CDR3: CARTGLAGGINEQFF; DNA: TGTGCCAGAACCGGACTAGCGGGGGGGATCAATGAGCAGTTCTTC
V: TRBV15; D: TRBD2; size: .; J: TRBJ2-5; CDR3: CATSTPGGGAKETQYF; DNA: TGTGCCACCAGCACCCCCGGGGGGGGTGCGAAAGAGACCCAGTACTTC
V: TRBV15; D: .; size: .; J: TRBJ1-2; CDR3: CATSREVEHGYTF; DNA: TGTGCCACCTCGAGAGAGGTAGAGCATGGCTACACCTTC
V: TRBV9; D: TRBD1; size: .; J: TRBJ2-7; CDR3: CASSVGQGTYEQYF; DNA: TGTGCCAGCAGCGTGGGACAGGGGACCTACGAGCAGTACTTC
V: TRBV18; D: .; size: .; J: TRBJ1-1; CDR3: CASSPGTSLMNTEAFF; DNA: TGTGCCAGCTCACCGGGGACAAGCCTCATGAACACTGAAGCTTTCTTT
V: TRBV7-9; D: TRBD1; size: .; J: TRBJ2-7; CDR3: CASGQGASYEQYF; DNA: TGTGCCAGCGGACAGGGGGCTTCCTACGAGCAGTACTTC
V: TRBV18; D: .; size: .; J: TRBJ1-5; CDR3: CASSLPPGPNQPQHF; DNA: TGTGCCAGCTCGCTCCCGCCAGGCCCCAATCAGCCCCAGCATTTT
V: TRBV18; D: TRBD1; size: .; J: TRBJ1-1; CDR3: CASSRRRLLTGGDDTEAFF; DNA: TGTGCCAGCTCACGACGACGTTTGCTAACAGGGGGCGATGATACTGAAGCTTTCTTT
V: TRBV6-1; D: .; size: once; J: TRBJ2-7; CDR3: CASSEARGYEQYF; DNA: TGTGCCAGCAGTGAAGCGCGGGGCTACGAGCAGTACTTC
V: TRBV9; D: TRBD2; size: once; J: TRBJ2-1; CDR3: CASSVGLARGSEQFF; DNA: TGTGCCAGCAGCGTCGGACTAGCGAGAGGTAGTGAGCAGTTCTTC
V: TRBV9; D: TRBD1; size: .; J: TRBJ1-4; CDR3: CASSEQGGLLEKLFF; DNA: TGTGCCAGCAGCGAACAGGGGGGGTTACTCGAAAAACTGTTTTTT
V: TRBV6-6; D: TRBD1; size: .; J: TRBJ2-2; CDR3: CASTWGQHTGELFF; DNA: TGTGCCAGCACTTGGGGACAGCACACCGGGGAGCTGTTTTTT
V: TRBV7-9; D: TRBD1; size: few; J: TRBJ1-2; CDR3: CASTTGERAGGNYGYTF; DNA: TGTGCCAGCACCACCGGAGAGAGGGCAGGGGGCAACTATGGCTACACCTTC
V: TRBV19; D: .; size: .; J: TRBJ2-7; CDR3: CASSITGTVYEQYF; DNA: TGTGCCAGTAGTATAACAGGGACGGTCTACGAGCAGTACTTC
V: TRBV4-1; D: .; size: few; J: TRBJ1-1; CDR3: CASSQARMNTEAFF; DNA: TGCGCCAGCAGCCAAGCCAGGATGAACACTGAAGCTTTCTTT
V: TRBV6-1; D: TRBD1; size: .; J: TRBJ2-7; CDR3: CASSDRTGPYEQYF; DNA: TGTGCCAGCAGCGATCGGACAGGTCCCTACGAGCAGTACTTC
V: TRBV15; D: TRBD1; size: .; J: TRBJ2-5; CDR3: CATSGTGVETQYF; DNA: TGTGCCACCAGCGGGACAGGGGTGGAGACCCAGTACTTC